A single sample gave rise to the 7 T cell receptor beta chains below, sequenced in a study of glioma-infiltrating T cells after dendritic cell vaccination. Time point given: after dendritic cell vaccination, including at tumor progression/relapse. This table comes from immunoSEQ multiplex PCR, and its TCRdb copy is limited to in-frame clones, with some not included. Here the sample spans approximately 92,000 clones, about 85% being singletons. The specimen comprised blood, sampled after dendritic cell vaccination. The receptors were sampled from a human donor with glioblastoma.

The chain combines TRBV10-2 with TRBJ1-6; unclear D gene. Germline V gene lookup returns CDR1 WSHSY and CDR2 SAAADI. The V gene lost 6 bases and the J gene lost 14 bases, with 11 bases spanning the gap. The CDR3 runs to 11 residues. The chain's CDR3 is CASRSPESLHF. The CDR3 coding sequence is TGCGCCAGCAGGTCCCCGGAGTCCCTCCACTTT.

This clone was picked up a small number of times. The V gene is TRBV4-2, the J gene TRBJ2-7; TRBD2 matches at 8 bases. CDR1 LGHNA and CDR2 YNFKEQ come from the germline V gene. V trimming: 1 base; J trimming: 1 base; junction bases outside the gene matches: 6. The CDR3 spans 16 residues. CDR3 protein: CASSQAISGISYEQYF. DNA of the CDR3: TGTGCCAGCAGCCAAGCAATTAGCGGGATTTCCTACGAGCAGTACTTC.

The chain uses TRBV7-9 and TRBJ1-5, with D unresolved. CDR3 length equals 12 residues. Germline CDR1 and CDR2: SEHNR and FQNEAQ (reference sequence). The V end was cut by 5 bases, the J end by 5 bases, with 7 bases between. CDR3 in DNA: TGTGCCAGCAGCGAGATGGATCAGCCCCAGCATTTT. It translates to CASSEMDQPQHF.

This clone was seen a few times. The chain links TRBV5-1 to TRBJ2-7; the match to TRBD1 covers 7 bases. Germline V lookup: CDR1 SGHRS, CDR2 YFSETQ. The CDR3 extends over 15 amino acids. V lost 4 bases and J lost 0; bases outside the gene matches: 7. Here the CDR3 DNA reads TGCGCCAGCAGCCCGGGGACAGCGAGCTCCTACGAGCAGTACTTC. Translated: CASSPGTASSYEQYF.

The chain recombines TRBV28 with TRBJ2-3, with D hard to call. Germline CDR1 MDHEN, CDR2 SYDVKM. The ends were cut back, 6 bases at V and 3 bases at J, with 7 bases in the middle. CDR3 size: 12 residues. DNA for the CDR3: TGTGCCAGCAGCCCTAATACAGATACGCAGTATTTT. It codes for CASSPNTDTQYF.

The chain combines TRBV5-6 with TRBJ1-1; no clear D. Germline lookup yields CDR1 SGHDT and CDR2 YYEEEE. The CDR3 loop spans 16 amino acids. V lost 3 bases and J lost 7, with 22 bases in between. The CDR3 DNA reads TGTGCCAGCAGCTCCTGGTGGGAGCACTCCTGGGGTGAAGCTTTCTTT. It yields the protein CASSSWWEHSWGEAFF.

The rearrangement joins TRBV23-1 to TRBJ1-4; 9 bases map to TRBD1. TRBV23-1 is known as an ORF, though its function is uncertain. The ends lost 6 bases at V and 8 bases at J; junction bases unmatched: 7. The CDR3 loop spans 14 amino acids. CDR3 DNA: TGCGCCAGCAGGGGGGACAGGGTGCGCGAAAAACTGTTTTTT. Translating gives CASRGDRVREKLFF.